These 10 T cell receptor beta chains came from one sample sequenced in a study of T cells in Graves' hyperthyroidism and ophthalmopathy. Amplification of TCR beta CDR3 regions was performed using RNA transcripts as template. First-round RT-PCR of the TCR CDR3 relied on the HTBI primer set. TCRdb itself ran the multiplex PCR reads through MiXCR, one entry per CDR3 protein. The sample carries around 400,000 distinct CDR3 sequences, less than 15% recorded once. The sample taken for sequencing was blood. These receptors all stem from a woman aged 18-29 years with Graves' hyperthyroidism.

This clonotype was seen repeatedly, ten times or more. This rearrangement joins TRBV28 to TRBJ1-4, with D unresolved. Germline-derived CDR1 and CDR2 are MDHEN and SYDVKM. This CDR3 has 13 amino acids. Trimming pared 8 bases from V and 11 bases from J, leaving 18 bases between. The CDR3 loop is CASQDSPGGKLFF. As DNA, the CDR3 is TGTGCCAGCCAAGACTCCCCCGGCGGGAAACTGTTTTTT.

This clonotype was counted at least ten times. The chain's CDR3 is CASSQDDSNQPQHF. The CDR3 DNA is TGTGCCAGCAGCCAAGATGACAGCAATCAGCCCCAGCATTTT. V is TRBV4-2 and J is TRBJ1-5, with unresolved D. The germline V gene has CDR1 LGHNA and CDR2 YNFKEQ. V lost 0 bases and J 1 base, leaving 4 bases between the germline ends. The CDR3 totals 14 residues.

The sample holds many counts of this clonotype. The chain joins TRBV3-1 to TRBJ2-3, with D unclear. The V end was cut by 4 bases, the J end by 5 bases, with 10 bases between. The germline CDR1 and CDR2 sequences are LGHDT and YNNKEL (reference sequence). The CDR3 contains 13 residues. CDR3 DNA sequence: TGTGCCAGCAGCCCAATACCGGGAGATACGCAGTATTTT. Translation: CASSPIPGDTQYF.

The rearrangement uses TRBV19 and TRBJ2-2; the D call may be TRBD1 or TRBD2 (5 bases each). CDR1 LNHDA and CDR2 SQIVND come from the germline V gene (reference sequence). The CDR3 spans 12 residues. The V end was cut by 6 bases, the J end by 9 bases, with 11 bases between. The DNA for the CDR3 is TGTGCCAGTAGGGGGGTCCCCTGGGAGCTGTTTTTT. Translating it yields CASRGVPWELFF.

The table lists this clonotype with many counts. This rearrangement joins TRBV28 to TRBJ1-3; D unresolved. In germline, CDR1 is MDHEN, CDR2 SYDVKM. The CDR3 totals 15 residues. Trimming removed 1 base at V and 2 bases at J, with 9 bases between. CDR3 loop: CASSLSRITGNTIYF. As DNA, the CDR3 is TGTGCCAGCAGTTTATCTCGTATCACTGGAAACACCATATATTTT.

This clonotype was recorded many times. The V gene is TRBV18, the J gene TRBJ2-5; 12 bases agree with TRBD1. Germline V gives CDR1 KGHSH, CDR2 LQKENI. J was trimmed by 5 bases and V by 4 bases; bases with no gene match: 5. CDR3 length: 15 residues. The CDR3 protein is CASSRGTGGKETQYF. DNA for the CDR3: TGTGCCAGCTCACGAGGGACAGGGGGCAAGGAGACCCAGTACTTC.

This clonotype showed up many times. The chain recombines TRBV6-1 with TRBJ2-3, with unresolved D. The germline V gene has CDR1 MNHNS and CDR2 SASEGT. CDR3 size: 14 residues. The V and J ends lost 5 bases and 3 bases respectively, with 12 bases between them. The CDR3 DNA reads as TGTGCCAGCAGTTACAACGACGGTACAGATACGCAGTATTTT. Its protein product is CASSYNDGTDTQYF.

This clonotype was counted at least ten times. The genes are TRBV7-3 and TRBJ2-1; 8 bases line up with TRBD2. The CDR3 sequence is 15 residues long. Germline V lookup: CDR1 SGHTA, CDR2 FQGTGA. V was pared by 3 bases and J by 3 bases, with 4 bases of the junction left unmatched. The CDR3 sequence is CASSFLAGNYNEQFF. CDR3 bases: TGTGCCAGCAGCTTTTTAGCGGGGAACTACAATGAGCAGTTCTTC.

V usage is TRBV4-1 and J usage is TRBJ1-1; tentatively, D is TRBD1 (5 bases). With 3 bases removed from V and 1 base from J, the gap between germline ends came to 9 bases. CDR1 is MGHRA, CDR2 YSYEKL, per germline. The CDR3 is 14 residues long. CDR3 region: CASSHTGANTEAFF. The CDR3 DNA sequence: TGCGCCAGCAGCCACACCGGGGCGAACACTGAAGCTTTCTTT.

This clonotype was seen more than once but under ten times. Because it lacks the conserved phenylalanine or tryptophan at the end, this CDR3 is likely a read error. The chain links TRBV14 to TRBJ2-5; unclear D gene. Germline lookup yields CDR1 SGHDN and CDR2 FVKESK. V gave up 3 bases and J gave up 2 bases, with 1 base separating them. This CDR3 has 11 amino acids. The CDR3 loop reads CASSQQETQYL. The CDR3 DNA follows: TGTGCCAGCAGCCAGCAAGAGACCCAGTACCTC.